The T cell receptor beta chain described here comes from a study of regulatory T cells in long-lasting Graves disease (dated by TCRdb to about 2021). For context, the study as a whole: In the newly diagnosed Graves' disease group, patients had been taking antithyroid drugs for less than 3 months. The study was registered as a clinical trial and conducted in China. Peripheral blood TCR sequencing and RNA sequencing compared persistent Graves' disease patients with newly diagnosed Graves' disease patients. A total of about 35 samples underwent TCR sequencing: about 13 from persistent and around 20 from newly diagnosed Graves' disease patients. What the work shows at the level of the full study, not this receptor alone: The small sample size was acknowledged by the authors as a limitation that may reduce accuracy. Sequencing and analysis were restricted to the TCR beta chain. Persistent patients shared more public clonotypes among themselves (around 2,500) than newly diagnosed patients did (roughly 920). Preferential use of TRBV28, TRBJ1-2 and TRBJ2-5 was observed in persistent disease, whereas TRBV20-1 and TRBJ2-1 were favored in newly diagnosed disease. Peripheral blood alone was examined, since thyroid tissue, which constituted the primary lesion, could not be accessed. Compared with newly diagnosed patients, persistent Graves' disease patients had lower TCR Shannon entropy and fewer highly expanded clones, which suggests clonal expansion.

To prepare the library, multiplex PCR was applied. TCRdb lists the instrument as Illumina HiSeq 4000. To build TCR beta libraries, CDR3 regions were amplified by Arm-PCR using iRepertoire HTBI primers. PCR products were gel purified before sequencing. Turning to the authors' computational methods: Gene usage analysis of CDR3 amino acid clonotypes used the roughly 60 TRBV and about 15 TRBJ segments found across samples. Filtered high-quality paired reads were merged into contigs using COPE and FqMerger. BLAST was used to align contigs to the IMGT TRBV, TRBD and TRBJ reference genes, and CDR3 was defined following IMGT. Any clonotype with a frequency above 0.1% was counted as a highly expanded clone. Repertoire diversity was measured by Shannon entropy, and V-J evenness by the Gini coefficient. A clonotype found in more than one individual was treated as public. TCRdb reprocessed the public reads (quality trimming at Q25 with fastp, clone calling with MiXCR) and kept in-frame beta chains. Merged by CDR3 protein, the rows form single entries marked with the most common genes and DNA. What appears here as the V and J calls and clone size reflects TCRdb's work, not the paper's. The sample table shows 400,000 to 500,000 distinct CDR3 sequences, and over 15% are seen once. The top ten hold about 23% of the sample.

Measured from the cysteine to the phenylalanine, the CDR3 is 18 residues long. Just the 54-base CDR3 DNA is kept, in frame starting at base 1. V and J are trimmed by 4 bases and 12 bases, and the gene matches miss 26 bases of the junction. The germline V gene (reference sequence) sets CDR1 to SGHNT and CDR2 to YYREEE. Interpreted using the paper, the time point label stands for: newly diagnosed GD, antithyroid drugs for less than 3 months. For both TCR sequencing and RNA sequencing, RNA was extracted from PBMCs using TRIzol. Graves' disease was diagnosed according to American Thyroid Association guidelines. Patients were recruited from an endocrinology department in Xi'an, China. From each patient, around 9.3 milliliters of peripheral blood was collected into an EDTA anticoagulant tube. PBMCs were isolated by Ficoll Paque Plus density gradient separation without further T cell sorting. An Agilent 2100 Bioanalyzer and agarose gel were used to assess RNA quality, and a NanoDrop 2000 was used to measure RNA concentration.

A note on this clonotype: The specificity of this receptor is unknown. One base away there is no much larger clone; base qualities are not given.

This same sample was also part of a study on T cells in Graves' hyperthyroidism and ophthalmopathy. The second investigation adds: Stable Graves' hyperthyroidism was defined as no progression to ophthalmopathy during 18 months of follow-up. Hyperthyroidism patients were newly diagnosed, had a disease duration of under 2 months, and were aged 18 to 65 years. Any patient with an uncontrolled infection, another autoimmune disease, pregnancy or lactation was excluded. Clinical symptoms, serum thyroxine and TRAb, thyroid ultrasound, and orbital computed tomography formed the basis for the diagnoses. The TCR CDR3 was subjected to a first round of RT-PCR using the HTBI primer set and the Qiagen OneStep RT-PCR kit. Most expanded thyroid clonotypes (frequency above 0.001) were also found in blood, which suggests that blood repertoires may mirror thyroid immune responses. Ophthalmopathy was separated from stable hyperthyroidism by a 13 V-J signature model, with over 85% sensitivity and roughly 81% specificity obtained in cross-validation and 80%/75% obtained in testing. In validation, the model predicted progression to ophthalmopathy a median of about 6.8 months before onset, with over 60% sensitivity and roughly 72% specificity. A discovery cohort of about 100 patients, 43 with Graves' ophthalmopathy and 55 to 60 with stable Graves' hyperthyroidism, was used to find distinguishing TCR V-J signatures. Prospective prediction of ophthalmopathy was tested in an independent validation cohort consisting of 18 hyperthyroidism patients and approximately 16 patients who later progressed to ophthalmopathy. The 75 to 100 discovery patients were randomly divided into training and test sets at a 7:3 ratio. Thyroid tissue and blood T-cell repertoires from six or seven Graves' hyperthyroidism patients were also compared in the study. Following sampling, methimazole starting at 30 mg daily was given to hyperthyroidism patients, and high-dose intravenous methylprednisolone was given to ophthalmopathy patients. A second multiplex PCR round built the libraries, followed by size selection and purification. Sequencing of the libraries was done on an Illumina HiSeq2000 using paired-end 100 bp reads. SOAPnuke was used to process the raw data, removing reads that contained adapters or uncalled bases, had a mean Phred below 15, or lacked an exact match to the constant primer or identifier. COPE v1.2.5 was used to merge the high-quality paired reads, and each unique nucleotide sequence was defined as a clonotype. MiTCR v1.1 was used to align clonotypes to the IMGT TRBV, TRBD and TRBJ reference segments. The analysis was restricted to V-J combinations with a frequency above 0.0001, which together covered 99.2% of the repertoires. The TCS score was defined as the ratio of F50 (clonal expansion) to E x V (chaos), calculated using BLOSUM62-based TCRdist between CDR3 peptides within each V-J. Welch's t-statistics and random forest reduced some 510 V-J features to roughly 13, which were used in a naive Bayes classifier (R e1071). No statistical method was used to set the sample size in advance, and investigators knew the group allocation. The paper reports TCR Vbeta CDR3 sequencing of about 140 peripheral blood samples: over 40 ophthalmopathy, some 80 hyperthyroidism and about 17 progressor patients.

The sequencing used peripheral blood mononuclear cells (PBMCs), collected at new diagnosis, from a patient treated with antithyroid drugs. The chain couples TRBV5-4 to TRBJ1-2; 8 bases in between match TRBD1. The source is a woman aged 18-29 years with Graves disease. Donor details come from another sample of the same person, matched by shared clones. The nucleotide sequence is given as TGTGCCAGCAGCGCCGGACAGGGTTTGGACCCGACTAAAGAATGCCACACCTTC. This gives the protein CASSAGQGLDPTKECHTF. Here the CDR3 is joined to the reference TRBV5-4 and TRBJ1-2 genes, and the full variable domain is: ETGVTQSPTHLIKTRGQQVTLRCSSQSGHNTVSWYQQALGQGPQFIFQYYREEENGRGNFPPRFSGLQFPNYSSELNVNALELDDSALYLCASSAGQGLDPTKECHTFGSGTRLTVV.